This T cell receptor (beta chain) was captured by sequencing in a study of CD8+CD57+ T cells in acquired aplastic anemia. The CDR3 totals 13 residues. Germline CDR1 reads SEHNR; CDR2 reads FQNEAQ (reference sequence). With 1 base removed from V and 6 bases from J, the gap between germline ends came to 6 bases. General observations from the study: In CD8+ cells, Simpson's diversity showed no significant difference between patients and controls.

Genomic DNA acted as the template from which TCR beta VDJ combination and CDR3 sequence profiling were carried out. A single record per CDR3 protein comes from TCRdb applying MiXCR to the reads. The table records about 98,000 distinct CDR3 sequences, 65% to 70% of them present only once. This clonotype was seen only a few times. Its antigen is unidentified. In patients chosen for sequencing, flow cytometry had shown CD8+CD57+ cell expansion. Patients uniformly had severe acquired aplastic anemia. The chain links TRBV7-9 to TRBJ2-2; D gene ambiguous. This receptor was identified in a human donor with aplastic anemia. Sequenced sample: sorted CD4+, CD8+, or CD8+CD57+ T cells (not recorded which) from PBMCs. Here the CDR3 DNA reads TGTGCCAGCAGCTTAGTTGTCGCCGGGGAGCTGTTTTTT. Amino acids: CASSLVVAGELFF. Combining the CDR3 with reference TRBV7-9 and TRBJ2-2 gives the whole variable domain DTGVSQNPRHKITKRGQNVTFRCDPISEHNRLYWYRQTLGQGPEFLTYFQNEAQLEKSRLLSDRFSAERPKGSFSTLEIQRTEQGDSAMYLCASSLVVAGELFFGEGSRLTVL.